This T cell receptor beta chain was sequenced during a study of cytotoxic CD8 clonotypes in ibrutinib-treated CLL. About the study: Response sampling took place at median about 12 months of treatment, range 6 to 36.

The CDR3 is 16 amino acids. Germline CDR1 is SGHRS and CDR2 is YFSETQ. Trimming at V came to 4 bases and at J to 5 bases, leaving 12 bases not matched to a gene. Study-level points and caveats: Patients showed higher baseline clonality than age-matched healthy donors, and it tracked circulating CD8+ T-cell counts. Public clonotypes proved infrequent, and on treatment they shrank or remained steady.

In this sample, this clone turned up once. The antigen is undetermined. Deep sequencing aimed at 1 in 200,000 to 1 in 1 million T cells' resolution. The method was immunoSEQ multiplex PCR; TCRdb's version includes in-frame clones alone and lacks a portion of them. This table holds hundreds of thousands of clones, under 70% found once. The V and J genes are TRBV5-1 and TRBJ2-5; 9 positions match TRBD2. The TCR originated in a human donor with chronic lymphocytic leukemia. Sequenced here: PBMCs, sampled after 36 months of ibrutinib treatment. The CDR3 loop reads CASSGGGRADLETQYF. For the CDR3, the DNA is TGCGCCAGCAGCGGGGGCGGGAGGGCCGATTTGGAGACCCAGTACTTC.